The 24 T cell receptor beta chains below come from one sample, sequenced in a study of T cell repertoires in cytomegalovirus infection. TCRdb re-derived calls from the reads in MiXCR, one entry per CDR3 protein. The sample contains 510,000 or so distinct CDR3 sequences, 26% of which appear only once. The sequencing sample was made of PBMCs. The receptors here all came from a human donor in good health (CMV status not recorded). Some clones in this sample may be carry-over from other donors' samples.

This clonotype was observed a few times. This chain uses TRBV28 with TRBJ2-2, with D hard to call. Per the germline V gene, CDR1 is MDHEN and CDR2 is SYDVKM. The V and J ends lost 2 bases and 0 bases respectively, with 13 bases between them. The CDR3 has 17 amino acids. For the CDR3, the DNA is TGTGCCAGCAGTTTAAGACGGAGACTCCCGAACACCGGGGAGCTGTTTTTT. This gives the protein CASSLRRRLPNTGELFF.

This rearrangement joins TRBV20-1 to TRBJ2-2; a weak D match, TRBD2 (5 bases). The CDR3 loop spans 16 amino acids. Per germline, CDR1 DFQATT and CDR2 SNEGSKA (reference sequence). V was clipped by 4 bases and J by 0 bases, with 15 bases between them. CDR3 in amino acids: CSAIRDGWANTGELFF. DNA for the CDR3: TGCAGTGCTATACGGGATGGATGGGCGAACACCGGGGAGCTGTTTTTT.

The CDR3, as DNA: TGTGCCAGCAGGTTTCCCTTAGCGGACGGCACAGATACGCAGTATTTT. This sequence encodes CASRFPLADGTDTQYF. The rearrangement joins TRBV12-3 or TRBV12-4 to TRBJ2-3, with a weak D call TRBD2 (6 bases). V was cut by 6 bases and J by 1 base, with 17 bases left in between. CDR3 length: 16 residues.

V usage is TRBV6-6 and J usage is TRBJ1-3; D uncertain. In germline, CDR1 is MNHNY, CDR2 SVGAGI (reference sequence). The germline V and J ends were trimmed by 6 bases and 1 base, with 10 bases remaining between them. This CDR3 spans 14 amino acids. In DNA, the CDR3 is TGTGCCAGCAGGGACGGTACTTCTGGAAACACCATATATTTT. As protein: CASRDGTSGNTIYF.

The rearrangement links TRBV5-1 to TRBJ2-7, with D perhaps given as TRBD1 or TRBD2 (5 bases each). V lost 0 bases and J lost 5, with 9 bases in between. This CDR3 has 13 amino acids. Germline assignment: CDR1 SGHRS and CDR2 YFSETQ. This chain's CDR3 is CASSLGQGHEQYV. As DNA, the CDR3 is TGCGCCAGCAGCTTGGGTCAGGGACACGAGCAGTACGTC.

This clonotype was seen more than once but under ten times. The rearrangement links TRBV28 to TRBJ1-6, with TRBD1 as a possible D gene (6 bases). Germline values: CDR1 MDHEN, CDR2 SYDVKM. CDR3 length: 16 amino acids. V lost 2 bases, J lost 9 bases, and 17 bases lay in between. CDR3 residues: CASSLIGGGPVSPLHF. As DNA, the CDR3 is TGTGCCAGCAGTTTAATTGGAGGGGGGCCGGTTTCACCCCTCCACTTT. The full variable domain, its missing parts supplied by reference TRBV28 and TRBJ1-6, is DVKVTQSSRYLVKRTGEKVFLECVQDMDHENMFWYRQDPGLGLRLIYFSYDVKMKEKGDIPEGYSVSREKKERFSLILESASTNQTSMYLCASSLIGGGPVSPLHFGNGTRLTVT.

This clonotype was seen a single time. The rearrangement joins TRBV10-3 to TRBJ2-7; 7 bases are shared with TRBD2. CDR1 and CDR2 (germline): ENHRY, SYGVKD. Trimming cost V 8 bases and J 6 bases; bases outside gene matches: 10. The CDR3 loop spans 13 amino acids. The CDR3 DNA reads TGTGCCATCGCTTTAGCGGGCGGGGGCGAGCAGTACTTC. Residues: CAIALAGGGEQYF.

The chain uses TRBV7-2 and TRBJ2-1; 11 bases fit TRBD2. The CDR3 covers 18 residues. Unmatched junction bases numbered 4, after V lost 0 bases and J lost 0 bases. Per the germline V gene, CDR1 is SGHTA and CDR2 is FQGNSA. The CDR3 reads CASSLAASGRISYNEQFF. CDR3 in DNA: TGTGCCAGCAGCTTAGCGGCTAGCGGGAGGATCTCCTACAATGAGCAGTTCTTC.

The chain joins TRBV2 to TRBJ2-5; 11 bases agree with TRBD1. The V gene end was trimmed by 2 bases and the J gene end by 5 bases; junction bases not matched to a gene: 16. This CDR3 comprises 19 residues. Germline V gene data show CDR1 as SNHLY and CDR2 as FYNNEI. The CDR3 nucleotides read TGTGCCAGCAGTGAAAGGCTTAAGGTGGACAGGGGGCACTGGGAGACCCAGTACTTC. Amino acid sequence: CASSERLKVDRGHWETQYF.

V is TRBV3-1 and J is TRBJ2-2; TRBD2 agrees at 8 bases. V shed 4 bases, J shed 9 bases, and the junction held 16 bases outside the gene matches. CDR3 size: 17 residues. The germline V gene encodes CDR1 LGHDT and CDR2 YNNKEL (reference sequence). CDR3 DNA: TGTGCCAGCAGCCTTAACCCATCCCCTAGCGGGCATCGGGAGCTGTTTTTT. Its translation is CASSLNPSPSGHRELFF.

This CDR3 is CASSLVAGGRTDTQYF. CDR3 in DNA: TGTGCCAGCAGCTTGGTAGCGGGAGGGCGCACAGATACGCAGTATTTT. The genes are TRBV7-3 and TRBJ2-3, with TRBD2 matching 11 bases. The germline gives CDR1 SGHTA, CDR2 FQGTGA. V lost 3 bases, J lost 1 base, and 3 bases stayed unmatched. The CDR3 loop spans 16 amino acids.

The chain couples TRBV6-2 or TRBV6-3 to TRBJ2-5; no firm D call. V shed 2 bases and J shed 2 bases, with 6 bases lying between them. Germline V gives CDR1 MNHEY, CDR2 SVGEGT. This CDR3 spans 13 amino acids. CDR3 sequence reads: CASSYGSQETQYF. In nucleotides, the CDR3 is TGTGCCAGCAGTTACGGAAGTCAAGAGACCCAGTACTTC.

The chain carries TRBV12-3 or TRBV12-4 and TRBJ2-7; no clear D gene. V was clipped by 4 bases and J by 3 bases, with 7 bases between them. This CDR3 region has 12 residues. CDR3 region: CASSSMYYEQYF. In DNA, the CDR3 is TGTGCCAGCAGTTCAATGTACTACGAGCAGTACTTC.

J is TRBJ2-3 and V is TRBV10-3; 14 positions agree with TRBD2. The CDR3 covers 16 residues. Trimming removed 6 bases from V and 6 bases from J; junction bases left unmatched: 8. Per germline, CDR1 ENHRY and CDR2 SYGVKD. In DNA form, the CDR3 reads TGTGCCATCAGACCGGGACTAGCGGGAGTCTCGGATACGCAGTATTTT. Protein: CAIRPGLAGVSDTQYF.

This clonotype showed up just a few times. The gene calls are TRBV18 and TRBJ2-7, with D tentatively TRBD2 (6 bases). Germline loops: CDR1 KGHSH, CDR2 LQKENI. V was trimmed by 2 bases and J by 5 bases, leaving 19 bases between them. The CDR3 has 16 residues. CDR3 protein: CASSPFRDSRADEQYF. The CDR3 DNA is TGTGCCAGCTCACCATTCCGGGACTCAAGAGCAGACGAGCAGTACTTC.

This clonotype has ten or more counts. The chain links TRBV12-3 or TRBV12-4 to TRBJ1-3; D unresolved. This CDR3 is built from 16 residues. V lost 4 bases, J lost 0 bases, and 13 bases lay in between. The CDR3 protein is CASSSNIWTSGNTIYF. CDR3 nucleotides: TGTGCCAGCAGTTCCAATATATGGACCTCTGGAAACACCATATATTTT.

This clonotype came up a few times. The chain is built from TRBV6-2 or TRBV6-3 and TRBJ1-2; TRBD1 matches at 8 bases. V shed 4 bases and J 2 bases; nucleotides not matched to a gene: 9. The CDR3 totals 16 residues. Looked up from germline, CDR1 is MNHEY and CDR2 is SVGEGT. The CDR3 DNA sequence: TGTGCCAGCAGTTCGGGACAGGCCGCTATAAACTATGGCTACACCTTC. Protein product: CASSSGQAAINYGYTF.

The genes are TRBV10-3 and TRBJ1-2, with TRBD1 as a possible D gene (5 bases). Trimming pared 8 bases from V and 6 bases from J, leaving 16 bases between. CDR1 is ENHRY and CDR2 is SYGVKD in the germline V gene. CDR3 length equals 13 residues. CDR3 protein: CAIRDAKADGYTF. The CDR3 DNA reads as TGTGCCATCCGGGACGCCAAAGCAGATGGCTACACCTTC.

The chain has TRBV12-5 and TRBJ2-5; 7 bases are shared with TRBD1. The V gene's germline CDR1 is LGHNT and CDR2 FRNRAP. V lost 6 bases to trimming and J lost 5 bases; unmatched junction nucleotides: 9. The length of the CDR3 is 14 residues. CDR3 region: CASGVSGQSETQYF. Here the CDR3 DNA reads TGTGCTAGTGGCGTATCGGGACAGTCGGAGACCCAGTACTTC.

The DNA for the CDR3 is TGCGCCAGCACCTCCCCGGGACAGAAAACCTACGAGCAGTACGTC. This encodes CASTSPGQKTYEQYV. V is TRBV23-1 and J is TRBJ2-7; TRBD1 aligns across 7 bases. TRBV23-1 is an ORF, with its function uncertain. The CDR3 contains 15 residues. V shed 7 bases and J 2 bases; nucleotides not matched to a gene: 11.

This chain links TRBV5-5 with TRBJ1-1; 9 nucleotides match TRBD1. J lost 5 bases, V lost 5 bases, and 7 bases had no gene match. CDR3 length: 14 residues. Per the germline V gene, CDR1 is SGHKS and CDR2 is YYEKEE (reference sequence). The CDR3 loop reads CASRVQGAGTEAFF. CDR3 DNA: TGTGCCAGCAGGGTACAGGGGGCAGGGACTGAAGCTTTCTTT. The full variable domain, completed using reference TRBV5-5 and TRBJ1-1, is DAGVTQSPTHLIKTRGQQVTLRCSPISGHKSVSWYQQVLGQGPQFIFQYYEKEERGRGNFPDRFSARQFPNYSSELNVNALLLGDSALYLCASRVQGAGTEAFFGQGTRLTVV.

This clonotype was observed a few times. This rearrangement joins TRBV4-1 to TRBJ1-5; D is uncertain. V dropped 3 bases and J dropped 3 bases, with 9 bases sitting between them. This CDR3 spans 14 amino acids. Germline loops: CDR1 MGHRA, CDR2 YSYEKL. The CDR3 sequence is CASSQEKLNQPQHF. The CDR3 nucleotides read TGCGCCAGCAGCCAGGAAAAACTCAATCAGCCCCAGCATTTT.

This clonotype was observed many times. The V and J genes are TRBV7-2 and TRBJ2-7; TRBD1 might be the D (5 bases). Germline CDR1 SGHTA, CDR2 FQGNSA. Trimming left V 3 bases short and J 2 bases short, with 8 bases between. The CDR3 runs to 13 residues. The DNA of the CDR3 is TGTGCCAGCAGCTTGCAGGGTGCCTACGAGCAGTACTTC. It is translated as CASSLQGAYEQYF.

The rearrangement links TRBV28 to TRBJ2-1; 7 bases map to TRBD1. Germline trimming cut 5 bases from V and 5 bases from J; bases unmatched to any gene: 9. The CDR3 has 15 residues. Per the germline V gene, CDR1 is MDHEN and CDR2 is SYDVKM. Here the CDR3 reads CASSNRQGLNNEQFF. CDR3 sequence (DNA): TGTGCCAGCAGTAATCGACAGGGTCTGAACAATGAGCAGTTCTTC.